These T cell receptor beta chains were read from a single sample in a study of blood T cell repertoires in COVID-19. Sequenced by immunoSEQ multiplex PCR; TCRdb stores in-frame clones only, minus some. Among 160,000 or so clones listed, roughly 91% were seen once. Sequencing used peripheral blood. The receptors stem from a man between 18 and 35 years old with acute or convalescent COVID-19. Each CDR3 is given with its conserved first and last residue. The D gene is left open where the match is weak. Not every row has a clone size; where given, it reads once, few, many or a size class.

>NA|NA|TRBJ1-6|TRBV7-9
TGTGCCAGCAGCTTGTCGGCCTCTGAGGCCGTTCGGAATTCACCCCTCCACTTT
CASSLSASEAVRNSPLHF
>NA|NA|TRBJ2-7|TRBV6-5
TGTGCCAGCAGAGACACGAATAAATACGAGCAGTACTTC
CASRDTNKYEQYF
>TRBD1|NA|TRBJ1-1|TRBV5-1
TGCGCCAGCAGTCGGACAGGGTTGAACACTGAAGCTTTCTTT
CASSRTGLNTEAFF
>NA|NA|TRBJ1-6|TRBV3-1/TRBV3-2
TGTGCCAGCAGCCAAGATCTTTGGGGGAGCTCGGGGGGTTCACCCCTCCACTTT
CASSQDLWGSSGGSPLHF
>NA|NA|TRBJ1-2|TRBV27
TGTGCCAGCAGCAGGTCAATCTTAGCTAACTATGGCTACACCTTC
CASSRSILANYGYTF
>NA|NA|TRBJ1-1|TRBV15
TGTGCCACCAGCAACAGGGTTCGCACTGAAGCTTTCTTT
CATSNRVRTEAFF
>NA|NA|TRBJ2-7|TRBV3-1/TRBV3-2
TGTGCCAGCAGCCACGTCCAGCAGGGAGGAGGACCTAACGAGCAGTACTTC
CASSHVQQGGGPNEQYF
>NA|NA|TRBJ2-5|TRBV4-2
TGTGCCAGCAGCCTAGAGGCTAGCGTATCGGGAGAGACCCAGTACTTC
CASSLEASVSGETQYF
>TRBD1|NA|TRBJ1-4|TRBV9
TGTGCCAGCAGCGCCCGACAGGGGGGTGAAAAACTGTTTTTT
CASSARQGGEKLFF
>NA|NA|TRBJ1-1|TRBV21-1
TGTGCCAGCAGCAAAGGAGGCGGCCAAACTCTTTACACTGAAGCTTTCTTT
CASSKGGGQTLYTEAFF
>NA|NA|TRBJ2-1|TRBV21-1
TGTGCCAGCCCCCCCGGGACAGCCAAAAACAATGAGCAGTTCTTC
CASPPGTAKNNEQFF
>TRBD1|NA|TRBJ1-2|TRBV7-9
TGTGCCAGCAGCTTAGCGACCGGACAGGTTAACTATGGCTACACCTTC
CASSLATGQVNYGYTF
>TRBD1|NA|TRBJ1-3|TRBV4-1
TGCGCCAGCAGCCAAGAAGGTACTCGACAGGGGCTCTCTGGAAACACCATATATTTT
CASSQEGTRQGLSGNTIYF
>NA|NA|TRBJ2-7|TRBV19
TGTGCCAGTAGTGTCGAGGGCTCCTACGAGCAGTACTTC
CASSVEGSYEQYF
>NA|NA|TRBJ1-2|TRBV6-5
TGTGCCAGCAAAGGTGGGGGGGCGGTCTATGGCTACACCTTC
CASKGGGAVYGYTF
>TRBD1|NA|TRBJ2-7|TRBV11-2
TGTGCCAGCAGCTTAAGGACAGGGGAAGGCTACGAGCAGTACTTC
CASSLRTGEGYEQYF
>NA|NA|TRBJ1-1|TRBV24-1
TGTGCCACCAGTGTCTCTTTGAACACTGAAGCTTTCTTT
CATSVSLNTEAFF
>TRBD1|NA|TRBJ1-2|TRBV7-9
TGTGCCAGCAGCCCCACCCTCCCTGGACAGGGTAAGGGCTACACCTTC
CASSPTLPGQGKGYTF
>NA|few|TRBJ1-3|TRBV7-2
TGTGCCAGCAGCTTAGCGGGAGGGTCTGGAAACACCATATATTTT
CASSLAGGSGNTIYF
>TRBD2|NA|TRBJ2-3|TRBV13
TGTGCCAGCAGCTCCCTAGCGGGGGGTTCGCAGTATTTT
CASSSLAGGSQYF
>TRBD2|NA|TRBJ2-7|TRBV27
TGTGCCAGCAGTTTATCGAATTCGCGACTAGCGGGAGACCACGAGCAGTACTTC
CASSLSNSRLAGDHEQYF
>TRBD1|NA|TRBJ1-4|TRBV6-5
TGTGCCAGCAGTACAACCAGGCGACAGGGGGAAAAACTGTTTTTT
CASSTTRRQGEKLFF